One and the same sample provided the 14 T cell receptor beta chains below, sequenced in a study of shared clonotypes between healthy human individuals (TCRdb year 2020). The library came from the immunoSEQ multiplex PCR assay. In TCRdb, the immuneACCESS table is reduced to in-frame sequences with V and J assigned. These tables do not hold every clone; where another copy was compared, an unresolved V gene accounts for under half, and the others remain unexplained. Counted in this sample were millions of clones; 85% to 95% of them appeared once. Around 1.7% of the sample belongs to the ten largest clones. CD8 naive samples were obtained by positive selection for CCR7 among CD45RO-negative cells, yielding a CD45RA+CCR7+ population from which TemRA cells were excluded. Sequencing was performed on naive CD8+ T cells from PBMCs. Sample cell subset or site, as interpreted from the label and publication: CD45RA+CCR7+. These receptors originate from a young man in good health. Some clones in this sample may be carry-over from other donors' samples.

The chain recombines TRBV2 with TRBJ2-1, with D perhaps matching TRBD2 (5 bases). This CDR3 spans 14 amino acids. The germline V and J ends were trimmed by 6 bases and 15 bases, with 24 bases remaining between them. Per germline, CDR1 SNHLY and CDR2 FYNNEI. In DNA form, the CDR3 reads TGTGCCAGCAGCCCAGGTAAAGATTTCCCAGGAGGGTTCTTC. Amino acids: CASSPGKDFPGGFF.

The chain uses TRBV9 and TRBJ2-2, with unresolved D. This CDR3 contains 15 residues. Germline V gene data show CDR1 as SGDLS and CDR2 as YYNGEE. Trimming left V 1 base short and J 5 bases short, with 12 bases between. CDR3: CASSVYSAGTGELFF. For the CDR3, the DNA is TGTGCCAGCAGCGTATATAGTGCAGGTACCGGGGAGCTGTTTTTT.

This clone was seen a few times. The chain carries TRBV7-6 and TRBJ1-3; a weak D match, TRBD1 (5 bases). The CDR3 consists of 16 residues. The germline CDR1 and CDR2 sequences are SGHVS and FNYEAQ. Deletions cut 3 bases from V and 4 bases from J, with 16 bases between. CDR3 sequence (DNA): TGTGCCAGCAGCTTGGCATTTGGGGCCGCGGGAAACACCATATATTTT. Translated, it gives CASSLAFGAAGNTIYF.

This clone was observed a single time. The chain recombines TRBV4-1 with TRBJ2-7; D not certain. V lost 2 bases to trimming and J lost 4 bases, with 15 bases between them. The germline V gene has CDR1 MGHRA and CDR2 YSYEKL. The CDR3 contains 15 residues. This CDR3 reads CASSQSVSPDYEQYF. The CDR3 DNA reads as TGCGCCAGCAGCCAATCAGTATCGCCCGATTACGAGCAGTACTTC.

The V and J genes are TRBV5-6 and TRBJ2-5; no firm D call. This CDR3 has 13 residues. Trimming stripped 0 bases from V and 3 bases from J, with 6 bases between. Germline V CDR1 and CDR2: SGHDT, YYEEEE. The CDR3 DNA reads TGTGCCAGCAGCTTGGGATCAGAAGAGACCCAGTACTTC. Translation gives CASSLGSEETQYF.

The chain joins TRBV29-1 to TRBJ2-5, with D possibly matching TRBD2 (6 bases). TRBJ2-7 explains the end of the DNA better; the J call may be wrong. This CDR3 is 14 amino acids long. The V gene's germline CDR1 is SQVTM and CDR2 ANQGSEA. The DNA of the CDR3 is TGCAGCGTTGAAGGCGGGATCACCTCCTACGAGCAGTACTTC. It is translated as CSVEGGITSYEQYF.

This rearrangement joins TRBV5-1 to TRBJ2-7; a possible D gene is TRBD1 (6 bases). In germline, CDR1 is SGHRS, CDR2 YFSETQ. V lost 4 bases and J 6 bases, leaving 11 bases between the germline ends. This CDR3 contains 12 residues. In DNA, the CDR3 is TGCGCCAGCAGCCCGGACAGACTCGAGCAGTACTTC. Amino acid sequence: CASSPDRLEQYF.

The chain employs TRBV18 and TRBJ2-7; TRBD1 might be the D (6 bases). The V end lost 4 bases, the J end lost 3 bases, and 19 bases lay between the germline ends. CDR3 length: 16 amino acids. Germline CDR1 KGHSH, CDR2 LQKENI. CDR3 nucleotides: TGTGCCAGCTCACGGCCGGGACACGGCGGTCTCTACGAGCAGTACTTC. Amino acid sequence: CASSRPGHGGLYEQYF.

The chain carries TRBV2 and TRBJ1-4; D perhaps matches TRBD1 (5 bases). Germline V gene data show CDR1 as SNHLY and CDR2 as FYNNEI. Trimming stripped 1 base from V and 1 base from J, with 16 bases between. The CDR3 is made up of 18 amino acids. The CDR3 loop reads CASSEEGAGKITNEKLFF. DNA of the CDR3: TGTGCCAGCAGTGAAGAAGGGGCAGGGAAAATAACTAATGAAAAACTGTTTTTT.

This clone was observed once. The genes are TRBV28 and TRBJ2-1; 12 nucleotides agree with TRBD2. Looked up from germline, CDR1 is MDHEN and CDR2 is SYDVKM. The CDR3 spans 15 residues. With 4 bases clipped from V and 8 bases from J, the junction kept 6 bases outside the gene matches. The CDR3 region has the DNA TGTGCCAGCAGTTCGACTAGCGGGAGTTCCGATGAGCAGTTCTTC. It is translated as CASSSTSGSSDEQFF.

V gene TRBV27 combines with J gene TRBJ1-1; no reliable D call. CDR1 and CDR2 (germline): MNHEY, SMNVEV (reference sequence). V gave up 5 bases and J gave up 4 bases, with 14 bases separating them. The CDR3 consists of 14 residues. DNA for the CDR3: TGTGCCAGCAGTACGGCGGGGTACGTCACTGAAGCTTTCTTT. This sequence encodes CASSTAGYVTEAFF.

The chain employs TRBV10-3 and TRBJ2-1; TRBD2 is a possible D gene (6 bases). The germline V gene has CDR1 ENHRY and CDR2 SYGVKD. The V end lost 3 bases, the J end lost 6 bases, and 18 bases lay between the germline ends. This CDR3 is built from 16 residues. The CDR3 loop reads CAISDNRLDFVNEQFF. The CDR3 DNA sequence: TGTGCCATCAGTGATAACCGACTAGACTTCGTCAATGAGCAGTTCTTC.

This clone was detected a few times. The chain joins TRBV6-5 to TRBJ1-5; the D is unclear. The germline gives CDR1 MNHEY, CDR2 SVGAGI. This CDR3 region has 8 residues. Between the trimmed V and J ends, which lost 9 bases and 16 bases, there was a span of 10 bases. This CDR3 is CAREAGHF. As DNA, the CDR3 is TGTGCCAGAGAGGCCGGTCATTTT.

The rearrangement links TRBV27 to TRBJ1-5; D is unresolved. The CDR3 covers 14 residues. Germline CDR1 MNHEY, CDR2 SMNVEV (reference sequence). The V end lost 3 bases, the J end lost 1 base, and 7 bases lay between the germline ends. The CDR3 sequence is CASSFIGSNQPQHF. CDR3 sequence (DNA): TGTGCCAGCAGTTTCATTGGCAGCAATCAGCCCCAGCATTTT.